The entry below gives a single T cell receptor (beta chain) sequence along with its context. The specificity of this receptor is unknown. No much larger clone is present one base from it, and per-base qualities are unavailable. Participants in the prospective study were aged about 18 to 95 years, lived in 24 United States geographic areas, and enrolled through a virtual design. Cohort assignment in the prospective study relied on participant-reported clinical history from a screening survey and a study questionnaire. Mobile phlebotomists in the prospective study collected whole blood, serum and a nasopharyngeal or oropharyngeal swab from every participant. Over a 2-month period, participants in the prospective study had the option of providing additional blood draws and questionnaires. Blood samples from the prospective study were shipped frozen or at room temperature prior to DNA extraction. Its CDR3 holds 14 amino acids, cysteine through phenylalanine. This entry keeps only the CDR3 DNA: 42 bases, framed from base 1. The junction carries 15 bases between V and J, which are trimmed by 6 bases and 6 bases respectively. CDR1 and CDR2 are read off the germline V gene (reference sequence) as PRHDT and FYEKMQ.

The entry originates in a study of blood T cell repertoires in COVID-19 (dated by TCRdb to the early 2020s). Broadly, across the study: Collaborator samples came from the United States, Italy and Spain and covered acute and convalescent phases of COVID-19. The prospective study material was composed of cDNA or gDNA derived from T cells, B-cell-depleted T cells, or PBMCs. Subjects who had been exposed to COVID-19, were actively infected with it, or had recovered from it provided the deeply sampled blood TCRbeta repertoires that made up the dataset. A freely available public database, intended as a resource for researchers studying the immune response to SARS-CoV-2, is where the repertoires were released. Samples were obtained from the ongoing ImmuneRACE study (first 160 participants) and from over a thousand subjects provided by 6 global collaborators. Nearly every sample came with metadata listing a de-identified subject ID, COVID-19 status, age in years and sex. Where HLA class I and class II types were available, the types were taken from metadata supplied by the sample provider, not from assay-based typing. What the work shows at the level of the full study, not this receptor alone: How much clinical and demographic metadata was included differed by source and by participant, and the metadata was provided uncurated.

The immunoSEQ Assay, a bias-controlled multiplex PCR, was used to amplify TCRbeta CDR3 regions from genomic DNA. Under the source paper's analysis protocol: The number of nucleated cells in each sample was estimated from the amplification of reference gene primers within the assay. Sequence reads were collapsed and filtered to measure the absolute abundance of every unique TCRbeta CDR3 rearrangement. Productive Simpson clonality was computed per sample as the square root of Simpson's diversity index over productive rearrangements. Drawn from immuneACCESS, this table holds only the in-frame rearrangements with V and J called that TCRdb kept. Clones are partly lost; checked studies trace under half to an unresolved V gene and leave the rest unexplained. The D gene and trimming were derived from the DNA, and the V and J assignments and clone size from that table. The table for this sample lists some 260,000 clones; about nine tenths of them were counted only once. Roughly 6.3% of the sample is held by the ten biggest clonotypes.

The sample consisted of PBMCs or T cells enriched from blood (not recorded which). The sequence is built from TRBV13 and TRBJ1-3; confidence is insufficient to name the D gene. The TCR sequence derives from a woman in her 30s with acute COVID-19. The CDR3 reads CASSSGIAVNTIYF. The sequence in DNA is TGTGCCAGCAGTTCCGGGATCGCGGTAAACACCATATATTTT.